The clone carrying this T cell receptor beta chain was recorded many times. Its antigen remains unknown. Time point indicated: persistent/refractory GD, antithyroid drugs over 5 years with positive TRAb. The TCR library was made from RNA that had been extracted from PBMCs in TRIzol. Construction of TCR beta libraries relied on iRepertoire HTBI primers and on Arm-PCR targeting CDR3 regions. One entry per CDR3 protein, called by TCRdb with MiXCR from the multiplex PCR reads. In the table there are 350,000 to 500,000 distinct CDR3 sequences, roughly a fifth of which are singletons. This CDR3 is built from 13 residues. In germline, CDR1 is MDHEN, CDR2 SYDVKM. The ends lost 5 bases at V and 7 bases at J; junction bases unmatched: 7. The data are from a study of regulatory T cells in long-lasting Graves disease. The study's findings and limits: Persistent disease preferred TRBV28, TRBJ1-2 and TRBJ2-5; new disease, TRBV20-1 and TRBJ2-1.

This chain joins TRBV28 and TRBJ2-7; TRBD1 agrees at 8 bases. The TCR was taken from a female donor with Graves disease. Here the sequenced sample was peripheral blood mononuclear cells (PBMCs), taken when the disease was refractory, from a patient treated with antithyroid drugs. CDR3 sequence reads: CASSVGQGEEQYF. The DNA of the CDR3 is TGTGCCAGCAGTGTTGGACAGGGTGAAGAGCAGTACTTC.